This TCR beta chain was documented in a study of cytomegalovirus exposure and HLA in healthy donors. Study-wide results and limits: Highly shared variants forming one cluster were likely a sequencing artifact. In an earlier analysis, about 87% or about 30%: the productive usage of most TCR beta V segments.

PCR primers comprised 60 Vbeta and 13 Jbeta primers. Profiling relied on immunoSEQ multiplex PCR, and the TCRdb table lists in-frame clones only, not all of them. Among 250,000 to 350,000 clones listed, approximately 90% were seen once. Worth noting for this clone: Its antigen is not known.

The CDR3 totals 17 residues. V lost 3 bases to trimming and J lost 3 bases; unmatched junction nucleotides: 7. CDR1 SNHLY and CDR2 FYNNEI come from the germline V gene. The sequenced sample was PBMCs. The chain uses TRBV2 and TRBJ2-3; 12 bases match TRBD2. The sequence derives from a man in his forties or fifties in good health and CMV-seropositive. The CDR3 loop is CASSDSASGRVTDTQYF. For the CDR3, the DNA is TGTGCCAGCAGTGATTCGGCTAGCGGGAGGGTAACAGATACGCAGTATTTT.